Included here is one T cell receptor beta chain sequence, with context. Germline V gene sequence: CDR1 LGHNA, CDR2 YSLEER. Deletions cut 0 bases from V and 4 bases from J, with 12 bases between. This CDR3 is built from 15 residues. Unique molecular identifiers were incorporated during preparation of the TCRbeta library. TCRdb called the PCR reads again in MiXCR, with one record for every CDR3 protein. The sample contains about 500,000 distinct CDR3 sequences, 32% of which appear only once. The sample comes from a study of T-cell reconstitution after alpha-beta-depleted transplantation in children. The source of this sequence is a human donor who donated a stem cell graft to a child with aplastic anemia. The gene calls are TRBV4-3 and TRBJ1-1, with no clear D. The sample was PBMCs from the stem cell graft donor, taken from the stem cell graft. The CDR3 DNA reads TGCGCCAGCAGCCAAGATTTCACGGGTTTCACTGAAGCTTTCTTT. This codes for CASSQDFTGFTEAFF.